The 3 T cell receptor beta chains in this list originate from one sample, sequenced in a study of blood T cell repertoires in COVID-19. Method: immunoSEQ multiplex PCR; TCRdb's copy keeps in-frame clones and lacks some. The table includes around 130,000 clones, about 90% detected once. Sequencing was carried out using peripheral blood. Receptors originate from a man aged 60 to 75 with active or convalescent COVID-19.

The V gene is TRBV24-1, the J gene TRBJ1-1; 11 bases match TRBD1. The V gene's germline CDR1 is KGHDR and CDR2 SFDVKD. The J segment lost 5 bases and the V segment lost 0 bases, leaving 4 bases of the junction unmatched. The CDR3 totals 16 residues. As DNA, the CDR3 is TGTGCCACCAGTGATTTGCAAGGGACAGGGGGGACTGAAGCTTTCTTT. Translation gives CATSDLQGTGGTEAFF.

The chain employs TRBV4-1 and TRBJ2-2, with 10 bases matching TRBD2. V was pared by 1 base and J by 4 bases, with 0 bases of the junction left unmatched. Looked up from germline, CDR1 is MGHRA and CDR2 is YSYEKL. The CDR3 loop spans 15 amino acids. The CDR3 here is CASSQGLAGTGELFF. CDR3 nucleotides: TGCGCCAGCAGCCAAGGACTAGCGGGCACCGGGGAGCTGTTTTTT.

CDR3 nucleotides: TGTGCCAGCAGGATGACAGGGGCCGAGAACATTCAGTACTTC. Residues: CASRMTGAENIQYF. The chain has TRBV2 and TRBJ2-4, with 8 bases lining up with TRBD1. With 6 bases clipped from V and 7 bases from J, the junction kept 8 bases outside the gene matches. Germline lookup yields CDR1 SNHLY and CDR2 FYNNEI. The CDR3 sequence is 14 residues long.